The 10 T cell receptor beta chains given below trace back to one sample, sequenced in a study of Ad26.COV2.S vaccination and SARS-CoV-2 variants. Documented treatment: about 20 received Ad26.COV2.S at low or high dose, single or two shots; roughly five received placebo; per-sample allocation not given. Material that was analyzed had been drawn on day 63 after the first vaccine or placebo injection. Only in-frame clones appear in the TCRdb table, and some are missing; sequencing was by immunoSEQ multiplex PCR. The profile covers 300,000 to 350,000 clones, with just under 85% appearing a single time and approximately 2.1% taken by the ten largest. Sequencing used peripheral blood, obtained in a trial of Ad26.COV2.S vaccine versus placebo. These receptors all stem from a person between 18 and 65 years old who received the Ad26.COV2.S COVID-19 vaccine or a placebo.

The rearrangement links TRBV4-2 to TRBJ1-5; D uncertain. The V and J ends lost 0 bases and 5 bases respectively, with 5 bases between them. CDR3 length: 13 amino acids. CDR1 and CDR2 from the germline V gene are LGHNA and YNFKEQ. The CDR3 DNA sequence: TGTGCCAGCAGCCAAGATTCGCATCAGCCCCAGCATTTT. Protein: CASSQDSHQPQHF.

The CDR3, as DNA: TGTGCCAGCAGATCACAGGGTCCGGTATCCGAGCAGTACTTC. Its translation is CASRSQGPVSEQYF. The rearrangement links TRBV28 to TRBJ2-7, with D perhaps matching TRBD1 (6 bases). The V end was cut by 6 bases, the J end by 6 bases, with 18 bases between. The CDR3 is made up of 14 amino acids. Germline assignment: CDR1 MDHEN and CDR2 SYDVKM.

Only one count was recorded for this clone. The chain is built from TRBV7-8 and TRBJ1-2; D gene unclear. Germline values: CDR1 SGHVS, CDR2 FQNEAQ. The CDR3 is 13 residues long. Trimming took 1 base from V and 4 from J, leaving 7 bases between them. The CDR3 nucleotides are TGTGCCAGCAGCTTAGGGACCCTCTATGGCTACACCTTC. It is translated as CASSLGTLYGYTF.

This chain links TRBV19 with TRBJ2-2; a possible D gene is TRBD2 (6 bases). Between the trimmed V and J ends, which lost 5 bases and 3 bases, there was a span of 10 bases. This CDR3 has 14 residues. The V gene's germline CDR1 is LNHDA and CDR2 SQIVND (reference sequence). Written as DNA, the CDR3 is TGTGCCAGTAGTCCTAGCGTCTACACCGGGGAGCTGTTTTTT. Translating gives CASSPSVYTGELFF.

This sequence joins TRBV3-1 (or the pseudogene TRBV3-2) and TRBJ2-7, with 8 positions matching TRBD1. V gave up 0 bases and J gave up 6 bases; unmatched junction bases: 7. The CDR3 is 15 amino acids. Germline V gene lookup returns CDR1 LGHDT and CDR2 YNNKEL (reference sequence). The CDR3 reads CASSQDWTGSSEQYF. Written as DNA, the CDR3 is TGTGCCAGCAGCCAAGATTGGACAGGGTCGAGCGAGCAGTACTTC.

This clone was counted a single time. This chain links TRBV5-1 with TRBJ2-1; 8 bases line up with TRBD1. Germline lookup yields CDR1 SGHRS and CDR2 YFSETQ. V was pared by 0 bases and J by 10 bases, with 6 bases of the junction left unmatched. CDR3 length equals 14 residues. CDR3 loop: CASSLDGQGAEQFF. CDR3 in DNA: TGCGCCAGCAGCTTGGACGGTCAGGGGGCCGAGCAGTTCTTC.

The CDR3 protein is CASSQRQGRGNEQFF. Written as DNA, the CDR3 is TGTGCCAGCAGTCAAAGACAGGGTAGGGGCAATGAGCAGTTCTTC. The chain combines TRBV6-5 with TRBJ2-1; 7 bases agree with TRBD1. This CDR3 has 15 residues. Germline CDR1 MNHEY, CDR2 SVGAGI. V was pared by 5 bases and J by 6 bases, with 10 bases of the junction left unmatched.

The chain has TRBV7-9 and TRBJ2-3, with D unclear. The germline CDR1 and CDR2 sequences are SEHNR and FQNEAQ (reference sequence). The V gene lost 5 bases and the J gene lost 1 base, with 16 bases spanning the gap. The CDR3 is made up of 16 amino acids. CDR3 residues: CASSASPGLGTDTQYF. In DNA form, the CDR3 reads TGTGCCAGCAGCGCGTCCCCAGGCCTTGGCACAGATACGCAGTATTTT.

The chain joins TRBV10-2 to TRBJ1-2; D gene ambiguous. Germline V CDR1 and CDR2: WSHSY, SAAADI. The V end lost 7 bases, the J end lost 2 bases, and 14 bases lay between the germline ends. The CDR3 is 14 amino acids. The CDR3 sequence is CASKRGQENYGYTF. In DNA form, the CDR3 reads TGCGCCAGCAAAAGAGGGCAGGAGAACTATGGCTACACCTTC.

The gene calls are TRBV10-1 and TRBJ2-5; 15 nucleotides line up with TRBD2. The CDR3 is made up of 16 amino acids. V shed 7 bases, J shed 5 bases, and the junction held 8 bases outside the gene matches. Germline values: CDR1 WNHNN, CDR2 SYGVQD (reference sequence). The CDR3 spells CASNGLAGGPRETQYF. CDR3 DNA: TGCGCCAGCAATGGACTAGCGGGGGGGCCGCGGGAGACCCAGTACTTC.